These 2 T cell receptor beta chains were sequenced from one sample in a study of CD8+CD57+ T cells in acquired aplastic anemia. The template used for profiling TCR beta VDJ and CDR3 was genomic DNA. TCRdb re-analysed the reads in MiXCR, keeping a single row per CDR3 protein. The sample carries under 500,000 distinct CDR3 sequences, about a third recorded once. Only patients with CD8+CD57+ cell expansion on flow cytometry were chosen for sequencing. What was sequenced was sorted CD4+, CD8+, or CD8+CD57+ T cells (not recorded which) from PBMCs. These TCRs come from a human donor with aplastic anemia.

This clonotype was seen ten or more times. V usage is TRBV4-3 and J usage is TRBJ1-2; D is uncertain. CDR1 and CDR2 (germline): LGHNA, YSLEER. The length of the CDR3 is 12 residues. Trimming removed 1 base at V and 5 bases at J, with 5 bases between. In DNA form, the CDR3 reads TGCGCCAGCAGCCAAGCGCAGTATGGCTACACCTTC. Amino acids: CASSQAQYGYTF.

The rearrangement uses TRBV19 and TRBJ2-2; D is perhaps TRBD1 or TRBD2 (5 bases each). There are 17 residues in the CDR3. Trimming pared 2 bases from V and 8 bases from J, leaving 21 bases between. The germline V gene encodes CDR1 LNHDA and CDR2 SQIVND (reference sequence). CDR3 nucleotides: TGTGCCAGTAGTATACCCCCCGGGGCAATGAAGGGGGGGGAGCTGTTTTTT. This codes for CASSIPPGAMKGGELFF.